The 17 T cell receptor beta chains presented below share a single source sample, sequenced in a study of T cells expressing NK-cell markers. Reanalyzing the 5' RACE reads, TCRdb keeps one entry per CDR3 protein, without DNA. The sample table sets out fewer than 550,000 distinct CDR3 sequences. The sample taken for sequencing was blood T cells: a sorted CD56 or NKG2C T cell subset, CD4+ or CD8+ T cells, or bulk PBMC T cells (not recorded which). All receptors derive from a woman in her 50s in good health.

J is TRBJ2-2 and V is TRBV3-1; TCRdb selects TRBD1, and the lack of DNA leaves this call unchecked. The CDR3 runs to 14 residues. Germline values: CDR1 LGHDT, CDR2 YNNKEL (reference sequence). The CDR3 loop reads CASNRGSFTGELFF.

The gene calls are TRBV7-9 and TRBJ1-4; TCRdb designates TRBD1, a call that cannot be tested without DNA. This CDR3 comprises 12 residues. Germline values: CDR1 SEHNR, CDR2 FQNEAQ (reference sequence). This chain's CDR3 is CASGQGNEKLFF. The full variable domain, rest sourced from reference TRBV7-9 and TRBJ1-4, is DTGVSQNPRHKITKRGQNVTFRCDPISEHNRLYWYRQTLGQGPEFLTYFQNEAQLEKSRLLSDRFSAERPKGSFSTLEIQRTEQGDSAMYLCASGQGNEKLFFGSGTQLSVL.

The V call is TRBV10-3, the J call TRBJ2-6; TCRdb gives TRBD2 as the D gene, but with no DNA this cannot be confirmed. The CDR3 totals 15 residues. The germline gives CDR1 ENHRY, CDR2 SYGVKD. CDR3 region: CAISDSGDGANVLTF.

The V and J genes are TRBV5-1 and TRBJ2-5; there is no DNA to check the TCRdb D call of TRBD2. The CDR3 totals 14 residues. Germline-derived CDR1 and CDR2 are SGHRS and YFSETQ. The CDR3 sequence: CASSLTTSGETQYF.

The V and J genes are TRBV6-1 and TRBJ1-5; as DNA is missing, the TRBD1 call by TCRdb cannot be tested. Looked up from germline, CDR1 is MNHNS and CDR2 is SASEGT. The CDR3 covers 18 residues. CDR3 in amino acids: CASSEYRLAGDSNQPQHF.

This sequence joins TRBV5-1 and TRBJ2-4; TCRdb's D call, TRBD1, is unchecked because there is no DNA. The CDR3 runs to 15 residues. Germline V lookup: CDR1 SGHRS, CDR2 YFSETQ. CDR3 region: CASSLADRPGGIQYF.

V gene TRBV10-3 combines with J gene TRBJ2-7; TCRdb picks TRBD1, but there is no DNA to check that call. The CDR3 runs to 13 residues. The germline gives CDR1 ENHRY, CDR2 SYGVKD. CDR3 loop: CAISLQETYEQYF.

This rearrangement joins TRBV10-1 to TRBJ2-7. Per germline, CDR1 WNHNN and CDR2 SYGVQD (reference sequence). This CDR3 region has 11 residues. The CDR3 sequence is CASSEWGLRYF.

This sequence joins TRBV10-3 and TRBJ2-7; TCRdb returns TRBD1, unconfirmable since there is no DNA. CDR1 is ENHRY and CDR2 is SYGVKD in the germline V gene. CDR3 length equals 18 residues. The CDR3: CAISESRTASGIILEQYF.

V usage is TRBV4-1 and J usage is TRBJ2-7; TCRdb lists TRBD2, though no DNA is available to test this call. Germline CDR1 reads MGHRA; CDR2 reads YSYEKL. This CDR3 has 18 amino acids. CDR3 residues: CASSQDGASGSWAYEQYF.

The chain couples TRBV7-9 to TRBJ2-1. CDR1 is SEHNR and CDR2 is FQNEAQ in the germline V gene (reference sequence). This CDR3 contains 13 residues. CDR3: CASSSPYYNEQFF.

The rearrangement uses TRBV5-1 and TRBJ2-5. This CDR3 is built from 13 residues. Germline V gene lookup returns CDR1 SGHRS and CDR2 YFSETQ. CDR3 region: CASSLVLEETQYF.

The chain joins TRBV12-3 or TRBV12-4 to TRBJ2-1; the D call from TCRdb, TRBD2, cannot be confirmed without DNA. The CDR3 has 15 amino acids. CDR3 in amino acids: CASSLAGGVLKEQFF.

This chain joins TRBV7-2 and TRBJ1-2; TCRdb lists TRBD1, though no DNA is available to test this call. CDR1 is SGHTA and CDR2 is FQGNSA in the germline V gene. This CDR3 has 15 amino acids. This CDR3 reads CASSHGGERVYGYTF.

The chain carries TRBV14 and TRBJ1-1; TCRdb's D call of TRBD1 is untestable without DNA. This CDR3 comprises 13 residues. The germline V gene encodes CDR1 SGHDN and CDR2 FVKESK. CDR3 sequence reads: CATTNWGASGAFF.

The CDR3 region is CASSVLTGGDYEQYF. The chain links TRBV5-1 to TRBJ2-7; TCRdb gives TRBD1 as the D gene, but with no DNA this cannot be confirmed. This CDR3 has 15 residues. CDR1 and CDR2 from the germline V gene are SGHRS and YFSETQ.

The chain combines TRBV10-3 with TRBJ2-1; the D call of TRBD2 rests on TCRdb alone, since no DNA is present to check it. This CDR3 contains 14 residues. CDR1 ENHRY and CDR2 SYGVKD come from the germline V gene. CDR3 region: CAISESGLYNEQFF.